This T cell receptor beta chain derives from a study of shared clonotypes between healthy human individuals (TCRdb year 2020). Study-level background: The cohort included three men and a couple of women between 18 and 49 years of age. Blood TCR repertoires of a handful of healthy adults were deeply sequenced to estimate repertoire size and the extent of clonotype sharing between individuals. Between about 0.8 and 9 billion PBMCs per donor were obtained by leukapheresis. For each donor, CD4 naive and CD4 memory were each given three plates, CD8 naive was given two plates, and CD8 memory was given one plate. Libraries were prepared and TCR repertoires were sequenced by different laboratories using diverse techniques, in order to increase sequencing depth and limit assay-specific biases.

TCR CDR3 regions were amplified from genomic DNA by multiplex PCR using the deep immunoSEQ assay. For each cell subset, the extracted genomic DNA was distributed evenly across all wells of several immunoSEQ 96-well plates, and each plate served as one replicate. For sorted subsets, each replicate PCR was loaded with approximately 200 ng genomic DNA, equivalent to 25,000 to 35,000 T cell genomes. The purified libraries were quantified using a Qubit 3.0 fluorometer, sized with a Bioanalyzer 2100, and then quantified again using the KAPA Library Quantification kit. A separate single-read 150-cycle Illumina NextSeq 550 flow cell was used to sequence each immunoSEQ 96-well plate. Processing in the source paper ran as follows. Because the immunoSEQ output included only junctional sequences and no quality scores, the filtering could not be the same as the filtering used for full-length reads. To assign V/J genes and CDR3, sequences were annotated using PyIR, a Python wrapper for IgBLAST v1.9, with IMGT germline references. Reads with weak V/J assignments (E-value above 1e-6), missing CDR3, stop codons, out-of-frame junctions, or ambiguous translated residues were removed. V3J clonotypes were defined as sequences sharing the same inferred V gene, J gene, and CDR3 amino acid sequence. Percentage overlap between repertoires was calculated by dividing the number of shared unique clonotypes by the size of the smaller repertoire. Richness of each repertoire was evaluated using RTK rarefaction, the Chao1 estimator, and Recon v2.1 estimates of unobserved clonotypes. Generation probabilities for all TCRbeta clonotypes obtained by the gDNA method from a handful of donors were computed using OLGA. The source is immuneACCESS, and TCRdb retained only in-frame sequences with V and J called. Part of the clones is not carried over; for the studies checked, unresolved V genes explain less than half of this, and the remainder is unexplained. D and trimming come from the DNA, and the V and J calls and clone size come from that table. The table for this sample lists about 700,000 clones; around 74% of them were counted only once. The ten largest clones add up to over 1.5% of the sample.

What the research found in general, with its limitations: Pairwise subsampling indicated that sequencing depth was expected to affect the degree of clonotype sharing among donors. Naive subsets generally had larger estimated clonotype richness than memory subsets. Clonotypes shared by all four sorted-subset donors showed higher generation probabilities than non-shared clonotypes. Sampling was limited to blood, and TCR repertoires in tissue likely differ from TCR repertoires in blood. Incomplete sequencing was indicated by rarefaction of sorted-subset datasets, despite the large sequencing depth. When four donors were compared, the shared fraction of clonotypes was about 5% for naive CD4, 3.5% to 4% for naive CD8, 2% to 2.5% for memory CD4, and 0.4% for memory CD8. Because the study included a small number of donors, the genetic and exposure-history diversity represented was limited.

Healthy HIV-negative adults with no recently reported acute infections or vaccinations were included as donors. Only Caucasian adults living in Nashville, Tennessee, USA were represented among the donors. CD4+ T cells were enriched by magnetic negative selection; naive cells were then positively selected on CD45RA, and the negative fraction formed the memory subset. Blood was obtained by leukapheresis, after which PBMCs were separated by Ficoll-Histopaque density gradient centrifugation and cryopreserved in liquid nitrogen vapor phase. Analytical flow cytometry was used to check the purity and quantity of every magnetically sorted T cell population. Each sorted fraction had its genomic DNA isolated and then quantified by UV absorbance on a Nanodrop 2000c. Comment on this clone: What this receptor recognizes is not known. Per-nucleotide qualities are absent, and no much larger clonotype sits a single base away.

The source material was memory CD4+ T cells sorted from blood. The cell subset or site label here, explained by the study, means: CD45RA-negative fraction. The origin of this receptor is a woman aged 25 to 39 in good health.

The DNA sequence reads TGTGCCAGCAGTTACGGAAGGACAGGAGCTTTCTTT. This sequence encodes CASSYGRTGAFF. The chain is assembled from TRBV6-5 and TRBJ1-1; 7 bases in between match TRBD1. From V the trimming removes 2 bases and from J it removes 10 bases, while the gene matches leave 4 bases of the junction unaccounted for. The germline V gene yields MNHEY for CDR1 and SVGAGI for CDR2. From cysteine to phenylalanine, the CDR3 is 12 amino acids long. The kept DNA is CDR3 alone, 36 bases in frame from the first base.